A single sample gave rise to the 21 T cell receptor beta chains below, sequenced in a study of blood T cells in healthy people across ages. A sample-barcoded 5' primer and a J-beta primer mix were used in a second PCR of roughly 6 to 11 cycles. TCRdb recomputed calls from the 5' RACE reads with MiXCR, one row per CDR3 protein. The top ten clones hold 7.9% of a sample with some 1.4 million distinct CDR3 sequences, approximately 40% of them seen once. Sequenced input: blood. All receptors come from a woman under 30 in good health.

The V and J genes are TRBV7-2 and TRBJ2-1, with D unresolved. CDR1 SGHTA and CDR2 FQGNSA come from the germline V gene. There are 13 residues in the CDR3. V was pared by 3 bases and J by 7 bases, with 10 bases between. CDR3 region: CASSFQGQNEQFF. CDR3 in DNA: TGTGCCAGCAGCTTCCAAGGTCAGAATGAGCAGTTCTTC.

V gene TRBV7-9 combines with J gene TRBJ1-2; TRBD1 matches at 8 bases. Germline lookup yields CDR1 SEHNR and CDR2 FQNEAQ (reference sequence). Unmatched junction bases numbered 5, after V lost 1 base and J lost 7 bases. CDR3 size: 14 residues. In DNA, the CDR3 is TGTGCCAGCAGCTTAGGGACAGGGCGCTTTGGCTACACCTTC. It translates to CASSLGTGRFGYTF.

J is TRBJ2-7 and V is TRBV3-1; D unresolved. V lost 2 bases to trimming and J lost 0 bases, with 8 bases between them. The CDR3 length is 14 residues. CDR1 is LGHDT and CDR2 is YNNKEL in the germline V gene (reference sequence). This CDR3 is CASSQKESSYEQYF. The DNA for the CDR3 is TGTGCCAGCAGCCAAAAAGAAAGCTCCTACGAGCAGTACTTC.

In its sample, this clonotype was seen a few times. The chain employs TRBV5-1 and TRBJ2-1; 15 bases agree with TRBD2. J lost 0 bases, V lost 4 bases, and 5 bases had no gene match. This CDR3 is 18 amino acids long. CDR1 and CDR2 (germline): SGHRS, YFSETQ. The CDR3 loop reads CASSGGTSGRSSYNEQFF. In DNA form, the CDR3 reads TGCGCCAGCAGCGGAGGGACTAGCGGGAGGAGCTCCTACAATGAGCAGTTCTTC.

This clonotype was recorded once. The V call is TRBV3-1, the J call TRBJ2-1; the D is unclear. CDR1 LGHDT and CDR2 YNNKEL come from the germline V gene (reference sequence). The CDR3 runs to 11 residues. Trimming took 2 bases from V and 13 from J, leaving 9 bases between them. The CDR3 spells CASSQRETQFF. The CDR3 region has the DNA TGTGCCAGCAGCCAAAGAGAGACCCAGTTCTTC.

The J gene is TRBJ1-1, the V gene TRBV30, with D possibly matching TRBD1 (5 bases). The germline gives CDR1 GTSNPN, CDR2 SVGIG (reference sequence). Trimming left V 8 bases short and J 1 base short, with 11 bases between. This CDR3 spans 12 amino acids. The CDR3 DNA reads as TGTGCCGGTTTACAGGCGAACACTGAAGCTTTCTTT. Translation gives CAGLQANTEAFF.

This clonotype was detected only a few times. DNA of the CDR3: TGTGCCAGCAGTCCGTCCGGGACTAGCGGGTTCAATGAGCAGTTCTTC. Residues: CASSPSGTSGFNEQFF. The chain uses TRBV6-2 or TRBV6-3 and TRBJ2-1; 12 bases fit TRBD2. J lost 6 bases, V lost 5 bases, and 8 bases had no gene match. This CDR3 is 16 amino acids long. Germline CDR1 is MNHEY and CDR2 is SVGEGT.

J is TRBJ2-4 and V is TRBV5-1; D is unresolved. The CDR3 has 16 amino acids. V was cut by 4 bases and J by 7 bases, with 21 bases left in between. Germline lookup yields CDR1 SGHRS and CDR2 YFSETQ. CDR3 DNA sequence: TGCGCCAGCAGCCCGGACCAGGTATCCGCTGGGAACATTCAGTACTTC. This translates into CASSPDQVSAGNIQYF.

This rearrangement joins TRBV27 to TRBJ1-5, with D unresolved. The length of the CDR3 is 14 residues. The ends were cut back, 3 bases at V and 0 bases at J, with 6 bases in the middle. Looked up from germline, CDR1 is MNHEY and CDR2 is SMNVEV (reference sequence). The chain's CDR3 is CASSLTPSNQPQHF. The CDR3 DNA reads TGTGCCAGCAGTTTGACACCTAGCAATCAGCCCCAGCATTTT.

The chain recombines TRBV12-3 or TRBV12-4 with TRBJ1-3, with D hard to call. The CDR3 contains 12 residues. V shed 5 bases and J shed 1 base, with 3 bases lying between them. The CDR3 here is CASSDSGNTIYF. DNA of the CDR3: TGTGCCAGCAGTGATTCTGGAAACACCATATATTTT.

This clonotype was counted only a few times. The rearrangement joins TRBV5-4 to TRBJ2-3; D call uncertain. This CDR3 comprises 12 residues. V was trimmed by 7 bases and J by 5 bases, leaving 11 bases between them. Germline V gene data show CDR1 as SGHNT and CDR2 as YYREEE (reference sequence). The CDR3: CASHGVGDTQYF. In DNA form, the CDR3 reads TGTGCCAGCCACGGAGTAGGAGATACGCAGTATTTT.

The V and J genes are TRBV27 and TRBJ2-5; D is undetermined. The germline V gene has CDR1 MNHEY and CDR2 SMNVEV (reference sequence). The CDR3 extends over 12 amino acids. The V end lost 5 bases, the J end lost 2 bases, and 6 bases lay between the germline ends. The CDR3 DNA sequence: TGTGCCAGCAGTGGAAGACAAGAGACCCAGTACTTC. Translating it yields CASSGRQETQYF.

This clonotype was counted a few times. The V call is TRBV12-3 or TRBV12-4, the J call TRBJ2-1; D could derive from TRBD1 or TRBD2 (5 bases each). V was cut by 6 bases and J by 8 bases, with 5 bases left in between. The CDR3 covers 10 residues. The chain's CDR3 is CASRGDEQFF. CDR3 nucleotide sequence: TGTGCCAGCAGGGGGGATGAGCAGTTCTTC.

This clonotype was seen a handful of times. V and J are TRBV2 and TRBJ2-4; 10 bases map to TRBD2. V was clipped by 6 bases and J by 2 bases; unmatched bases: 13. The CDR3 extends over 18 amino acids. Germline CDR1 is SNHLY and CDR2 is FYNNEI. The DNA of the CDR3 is TGTGCCAGCAGGCGGACTAGCGGAAGTCCCGGGACCAAAAACATTCAGTACTTC. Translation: CASRRTSGSPGTKNIQYF. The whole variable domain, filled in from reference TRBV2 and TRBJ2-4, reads EPEVTQTPSHQVTQMGQEVILRCVPISNHLYFYWYRQILGQKVEFLVSFYNNEISEKSEIFDDQFSVERPDGSNFTLKIRSTKLEDSAMYFCASRRTSGSPGTKNIQYFGAGTRLSVL.

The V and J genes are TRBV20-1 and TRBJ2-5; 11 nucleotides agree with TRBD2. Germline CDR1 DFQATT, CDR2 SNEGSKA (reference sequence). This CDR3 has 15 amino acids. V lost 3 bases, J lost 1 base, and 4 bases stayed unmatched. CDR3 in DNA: TGCAGTGCTAGCCCTAGCGGGGGGCCCCAAGAGACCCAGTACTTC. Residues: CSASPSGGPQETQYF.

CDR3 amino acids: CSVEEADHSYEQYF. The CDR3 coding sequence is TGCAGCGTTGAAGAGGCTGACCACTCCTACGAGCAGTACTTC. The chain has TRBV29-1 and TRBJ2-7; D is ambiguous. CDR1 and CDR2 (germline): SQVTM, ANQGSEA. The CDR3 covers 14 residues. V dropped 0 bases and J dropped 0 bases, with 9 bases sitting between them.

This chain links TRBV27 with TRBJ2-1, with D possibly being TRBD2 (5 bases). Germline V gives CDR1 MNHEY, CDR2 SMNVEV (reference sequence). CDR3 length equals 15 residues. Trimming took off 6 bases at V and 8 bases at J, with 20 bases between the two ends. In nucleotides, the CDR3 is TGTGCCAGCAGCCCTTTAGGGAGTCCAGTGTATGAGCAGTTCTTC. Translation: CASSPLGSPVYEQFF.

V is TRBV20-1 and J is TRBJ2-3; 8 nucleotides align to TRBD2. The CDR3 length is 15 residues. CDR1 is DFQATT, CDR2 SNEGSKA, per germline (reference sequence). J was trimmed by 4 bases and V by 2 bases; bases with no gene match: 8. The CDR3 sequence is CSARPPGLDPDTQYF. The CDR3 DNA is TGCAGTGCTAGACCGCCGGGACTAGATCCAGATACGCAGTATTTT.

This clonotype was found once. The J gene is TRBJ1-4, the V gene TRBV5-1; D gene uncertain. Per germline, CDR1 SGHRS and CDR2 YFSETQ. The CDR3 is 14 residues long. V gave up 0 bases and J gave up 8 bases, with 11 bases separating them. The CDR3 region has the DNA TGCGCCAGCAGCTTGGTCGGAAATAAGGAAAAACTGTTTTTT. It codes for CASSLVGNKEKLFF.

The CDR3 region is CASSHEGGQSWEQFF. The CDR3 DNA sequence: TGTGCCAGCAGCCATGAGGGGGGACAGAGTTGGGAGCAGTTCTTC. J is TRBJ2-1 and V is TRBV7-2; tentatively, D is TRBD1 (7 bases). The CDR3 is 15 amino acids. Between the trimmed V and J ends, which lost 5 bases and 10 bases, there was a span of 21 bases. Germline V gene sequence: CDR1 SGHTA, CDR2 FQGNSA.

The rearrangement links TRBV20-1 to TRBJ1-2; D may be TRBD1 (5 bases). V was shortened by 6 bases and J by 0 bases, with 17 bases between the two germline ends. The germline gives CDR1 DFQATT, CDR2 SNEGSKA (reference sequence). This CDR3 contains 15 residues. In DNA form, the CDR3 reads TGCAGTGCCGACCTGGAAAGGGGAACTAACTATGGCTACACCTTC. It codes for CSADLERGTNYGYTF.